One sample yielded the 14 T cell receptor beta chains listed below, sequenced in a study of T cell responses to AZD1222 COVID-19 vaccine. Assay used: immunoSEQ multiplex PCR; TCRdb lists only in-frame clones, some missing. Of some 140,000 clones listed, 80% to 95% are singletons. Specimen: peripheral blood, collected on day 0 of AZD1222 vaccination. The receptors originated from an adult in good health.

The chain carries TRBV28 and TRBJ1-1; D unresolved. The germline V gene encodes CDR1 MDHEN and CDR2 SYDVKM. V lost 3 bases to trimming and J lost 3 bases, with 2 bases between them. This CDR3 spans 11 amino acids. CDR3 nucleotides: TGTGCCAGCAGTTTCCACACTGAAGCTTTCTTT. Amino acid sequence: CASSFHTEAFF.

The rearrangement links TRBV15 to TRBJ1-3, with D possibly being TRBD1 (6 bases). The germline gives CDR1 LNHNV, CDR2 YYDKDF (reference sequence). Trimming took 4 bases from V and 2 from J, leaving 15 bases between them. The CDR3 sequence is 16 residues long. CDR3 bases: TGTGCCACCAGCAAGGGCCAGGGGTTCCCTGGAAACACCATATATTTT. It encodes CATSKGQGFPGNTIYF.

The J gene is TRBJ1-2, the V gene TRBV28; the match to TRBD1 covers 7 bases. This CDR3 comprises 15 residues. From germline, CDR1 is MDHEN and CDR2 SYDVKM. V shed 3 bases, J shed 0 bases, and the junction held 4 bases outside the gene matches. The CDR3 nucleotides read TGTGCCAGCAGTTTTGCCGGGACAGCTAACTATGGCTACACCTTC. It yields the protein CASSFAGTANYGYTF.

The V and J genes are TRBV7-9 and TRBJ1-1; D is uncertain. V was pared by 6 bases and J by 1 base, with 9 bases between. CDR1 is SEHNR, CDR2 FQNEAQ, per germline (reference sequence). CDR3 length: 13 residues. The CDR3 coding sequence is TGTGCCAGCAGTTTAACACGGAACACTGAAGCTTTCTTT. Protein: CASSLTRNTEAFF.

In DNA, the CDR3 is TGTGCCAGCGGGCGCCAGGGGGTAGACGAGCAGTACTTC. It translates to CASGRQGVDEQYF. This chain connects TRBV27 to TRBJ2-7; 7 nucleotides align to TRBD1. V trimming: 8 bases; J trimming: 5 bases; junction bases outside the gene matches: 9. The CDR3 sequence is 13 residues long. Germline V gene lookup returns CDR1 MNHEY and CDR2 SMNVEV (reference sequence).

The chain joins TRBV5-5 to TRBJ1-5, with D possibly matching TRBD1 (5 bases). V was pared by 6 bases and J by 7 bases, with 20 bases between. CDR1 is SGHKS and CDR2 is YYEKEE in the germline V gene (reference sequence). The CDR3 has 15 amino acids. The CDR3 protein is CASTLRSGSGQPQHF. In nucleotides, the CDR3 is TGTGCCAGCACCCTTCGCTCAGGGTCGGGCCAGCCCCAGCATTTT.

Here the CDR3 reads CASSINEGTEAFF. DNA for the CDR3: TGTGCCAGTAGTATTAATGAGGGAACTGAAGCTTTCTTT. The chain is built from TRBV19 and TRBJ1-1; D remains ambiguous. The V end was cut by 3 bases, the J end by 5 bases, with 10 bases between. The CDR3 length is 13 residues. Germline CDR1 is LNHDA and CDR2 is SQIVND (reference sequence).

V usage is TRBV18 and J usage is TRBJ2-3; no firm D call. Trimming left V 2 bases short and J 6 bases short, with 6 bases between. The length of the CDR3 is 12 residues. Germline CDR1 is KGHSH and CDR2 is LQKENI. CDR3 loop: CASSPSGDTQYF. CDR3 bases: TGTGCCAGCTCACCAAGTGGGGATACGCAGTATTTT.

The chain recombines TRBV30 with TRBJ1-3; D unclear. The CDR3 totals 13 residues. CDR1 GTSNPN and CDR2 SVGIG come from the germline V gene (reference sequence). V dropped 2 bases and J dropped 6 bases, with 11 bases sitting between them. The CDR3 DNA reads as TGTGCCTGGAGTTTAAACCCTCTAAACACCATATATTTT. This gives the protein CAWSLNPLNTIYF.

The chain joins TRBV5-6 to TRBJ1-6, with D perhaps matching TRBD1 (5 bases). The germline gives CDR1 SGHDT, CDR2 YYEEEE. The CDR3 runs 14 residues. Trimming removed 1 base from V and 7 bases from J, with 9 bases in between. CDR3 protein: CASSLRQTNSPLHF. CDR3 sequence (DNA): TGTGCCAGCAGCTTGAGACAGACCAATTCACCCCTCCACTTT.

The V call is TRBV11-2, the J call TRBJ2-5; D may be TRBD2 (6 bases). The germline V gene has CDR1 SGHAT and CDR2 FQNNGV. The CDR3 is 16 amino acids. V shed 3 bases and J shed 2 bases, with 16 bases lying between them. CDR3 DNA sequence: TGTGCCAGCAGCTTGGGACTCCCGGTGGGGCAAGAGACCCAGTACTTC. It codes for CASSLGLPVGQETQYF.

CDR3 region: CASEAGNRGELFF. The CDR3 DNA is TGTGCCAGTGAGGCTGGGAATCGCGGGGAGCTGTTTTTT. The chain joins TRBV19 to TRBJ2-2; no clear D gene. This CDR3 contains 13 residues. Germline loops: CDR1 LNHDA, CDR2 SQIVND (reference sequence). V was trimmed by 8 bases and J by 7 bases, leaving 14 bases between them.

V and J are TRBV9 and TRBJ1-2; TRBD1 might be the D (5 bases). V lost 4 bases, J lost 4 bases, and 17 bases lay in between. Looked up from germline, CDR1 is SGDLS and CDR2 is YYNGEE. This CDR3 contains 15 residues. CDR3 protein: CASSPEAGWVYGYTF. The CDR3 DNA sequence: TGTGCCAGCAGCCCCGAAGCAGGGTGGGTCTATGGCTACACCTTC.

The CDR3 sequence: CASARAPNQPQHF. The CDR3 coding sequence is TGTGCCAGTGCCCGGGCCCCTAATCAGCCCCAGCATTTT. The V call is TRBV19, the J call TRBJ1-5; no reliable D call. The CDR3 has 13 residues. V was trimmed by 8 bases and J by 4 bases, leaving 12 bases between them. CDR1 is LNHDA and CDR2 is SQIVND in the germline V gene (reference sequence).